The rows below give T cell receptor beta chains drawn from one sample of a study of beta chain features in type 1 diabetes. Using immunoSEQ multiplex PCR, the repertoire was profiled, and TCRdb retains in-frame clones only, with some absent. The data hold about 29,000 clones, with around 54% observed a single time. Sequencing was performed on Tregs from blood. The origin of the receptors is a young woman with type 1 diabetes. CDR3s include the opening cysteine and the closing phenylalanine or tryptophan. D genes are given only for firm matches. The size field is filled for only some rows; it gives once, few, many or a size class.

V gene	J gene	D gene	clone size	CDR3 length	CDR3 DNA	CDR3 protein
TRBV9	TRBJ2-1	-	-	13	TGTGCCAGCAGCGTCTCCCTAGGCTCTGAGCAGTTCTTC	CASSVSLGSEQFF
TRBV18	TRBJ1-2	-	-	15	TGTGCCAGCTCACAAGCTGCGGACAGCGCCTATGGCTACACCTTC	CASSQAADSAYGYTF
TRBV10-2	TRBJ1-6	-	few	16	TGCGCCAGCGGATCCGTACCGGGACATAATAATTCACCCCTCCACTTT	CASGSVPGHNNSPLHF
TRBV21-1	TRBJ2-3	-	-	16	TGTGCCAGCAGCCTGGGGCAGGGGGCAGTTGCAGATACGCAGTATTTT	CASSLGQGAVADTQYF
TRBV6-6	TRBJ2-5	-	-	16	TGTGCCAGCAGTTACTCTGGCCAGGGGAGGGGAGAGACCCAGTACTTC	CASSYSGQGRGETQYF
TRBV7-2	TRBJ2-2	-	-	15	TGTGCCAGCAGCTTCCGGACTTCGAACACCGGGGAGCTGTTTTTT	CASSFRTSNTGELFF
TRBV7-9	TRBJ1-6	-	-	13	TGTGCCAGCAGCTTAGACCTAAATTCACCCCTCCACTTT	CASSLDLNSPLHF
TRBV27	TRBJ2-7	-	-	16	TGTGCCAGCAGCGTCGGGCTGGCAGGGACATCCTACGAGCAGTACTTC	CASSVGLAGTSYEQYF
TRBV11-2	TRBJ2-1	-	-	12	TGTGCCAGCAGCTTACTACTTCCGGAGCAGTTCTTC	CASSLLLPEQFF
TRBV28	TRBJ1-2	TRBD1	-	13	TGTGCCAGCAGTACCGAGACAGGGCATGGCTACACCTTC	CASSTETGHGYTF
TRBV7-9	TRBJ2-5	-	-	16	TGTGCCAGCAGCTTACCCCCCTGGGACTCGCGCGAGACCCAGTACTTC	CASSLPPWDSRETQYF
TRBV5-1	TRBJ2-3	TRBD2	-	17	TGCGCCAGCAGCTTGAGGTCCCAGCGGGAGGTCTTAGATACGCAGTATTTT	CASSLRSQREVLDTQYF
TRBV30	TRBJ1-2	TRBD1	-	13	TGTGCCTGGAGATTACAGGGGGCTAGTGGCTACACCTTC	CAWRLQGASGYTF
TRBV11-3	TRBJ2-1	TRBD2	-	16	TGTGCCAGCAGCTTTCGTCGGAGCGGGAGCGGCAATGAGCAGTTCTTC	CASSFRRSGSGNEQFF
TRBV5-1	TRBJ2-3	TRBD1	-	16	TGCGCCAGCAGCATGACAGGGGATGTCGGCACAGATACGCAGTATTTT	CASSMTGDVGTDTQYF
TRBV5-1	TRBJ1-2	-	-	13	TGCGCCAGCAGCGAACACAATAACTATGGCTACACCTTC	CASSEHNNYGYTF
TRBV7-2	TRBJ2-1	TRBD2	few	15	TGTGCCAGCAGCCCGCTGAGCGGGAGTAGGGATGAGCAGTTCTTC	CASSPLSGSRDEQFF
TRBV30	TRBJ2-3	TRBD2	-	15	TGTGCCTGGAGCGGACTAGCGGGGCCCACTTCGGCGCAGTATTTT	CAWSGLAGPTSAQYF
TRBV10-1	TRBJ1-2	-	-	13	TGCGCCAGCAGTGAGCAGGGAACCTATGGCTACACCTTC	CASSEQGTYGYTF
TRBV5-1	TRBJ2-3	TRBD2	-	15	TGCGCCAGCAGCTTGGCCGCGGTAGCGGGAGGTGAGCAGTATTTT	CASSLAAVAGGEQYF
TRBV27	TRBJ2-1	-	few	15	TGTGCCAGCAGTTTTTTAGCGAGCTCCTACAATGAGCAGTTCTTC	CASSFLASSYNEQFF
TRBV5-1	TRBJ2-7	TRBD1	-	15	TGCGCCAGCAGCGGGGGACAGACCTCGACCTACGAGCAGTACTTC	CASSGGQTSTYEQYF